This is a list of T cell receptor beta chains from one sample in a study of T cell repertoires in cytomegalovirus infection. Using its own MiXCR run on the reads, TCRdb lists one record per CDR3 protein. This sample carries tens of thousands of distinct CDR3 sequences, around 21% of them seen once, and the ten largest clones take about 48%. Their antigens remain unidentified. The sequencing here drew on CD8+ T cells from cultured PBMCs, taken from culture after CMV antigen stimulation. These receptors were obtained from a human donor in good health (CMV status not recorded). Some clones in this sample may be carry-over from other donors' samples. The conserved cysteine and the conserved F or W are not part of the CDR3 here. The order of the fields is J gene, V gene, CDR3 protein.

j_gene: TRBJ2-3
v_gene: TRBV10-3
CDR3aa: AISQRDGTYTDTQY

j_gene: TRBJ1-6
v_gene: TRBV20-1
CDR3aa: SATDSSSYNSPLH

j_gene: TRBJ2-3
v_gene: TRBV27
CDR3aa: ASSSRRVSGSTDTQY

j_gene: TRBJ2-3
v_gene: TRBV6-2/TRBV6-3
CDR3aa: ASRTGTRKPDTQY

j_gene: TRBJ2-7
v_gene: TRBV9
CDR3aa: ASSGQGHEQY

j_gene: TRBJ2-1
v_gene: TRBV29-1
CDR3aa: SVPSYNEQF

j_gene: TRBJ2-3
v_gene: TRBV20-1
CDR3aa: SARRTTGGTDTQY

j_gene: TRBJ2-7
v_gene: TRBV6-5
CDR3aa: ASSYADRGTYEQY

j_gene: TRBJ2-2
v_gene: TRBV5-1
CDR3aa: ASSGGAGELF

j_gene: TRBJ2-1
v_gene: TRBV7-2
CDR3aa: ASSSLGGAEQF

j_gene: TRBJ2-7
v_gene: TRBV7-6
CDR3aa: VSRGGGEQY

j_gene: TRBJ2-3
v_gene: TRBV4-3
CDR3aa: ASSQDGEGGDTQY

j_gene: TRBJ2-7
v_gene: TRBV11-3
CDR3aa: ASSSRDRDVYEQY

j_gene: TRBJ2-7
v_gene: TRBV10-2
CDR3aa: ASSEAGSSYEQY

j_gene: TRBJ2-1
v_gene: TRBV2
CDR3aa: ASSILVTRVYNEQF

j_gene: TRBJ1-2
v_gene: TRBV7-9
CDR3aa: ASSSRSLGNYGYT

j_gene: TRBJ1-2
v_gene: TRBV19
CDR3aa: ASDHGGGYT

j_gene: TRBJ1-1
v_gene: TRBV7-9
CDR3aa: ASSLGPQAF

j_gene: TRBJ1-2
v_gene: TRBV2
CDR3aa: ASSEYGAYGYT

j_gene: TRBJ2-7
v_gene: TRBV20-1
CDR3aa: SARDLTSEESYEQY

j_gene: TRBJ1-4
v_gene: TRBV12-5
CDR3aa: ASGLGRAGNKKLF

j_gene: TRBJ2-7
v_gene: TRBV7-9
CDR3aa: ASVASMSYEQY

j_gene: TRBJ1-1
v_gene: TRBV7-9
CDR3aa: ASSVGLKAAEAF

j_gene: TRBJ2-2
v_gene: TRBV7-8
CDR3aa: ALRGFDSTGELF

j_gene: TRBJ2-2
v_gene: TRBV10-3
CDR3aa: AISEGVTSGTGELF

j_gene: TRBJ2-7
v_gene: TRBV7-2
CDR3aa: ASSPRTSGRTYEQY

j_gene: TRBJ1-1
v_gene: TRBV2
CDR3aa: ASKGPQMNTEAF

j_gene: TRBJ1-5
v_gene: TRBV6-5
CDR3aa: ASSPRRDISNQPQH

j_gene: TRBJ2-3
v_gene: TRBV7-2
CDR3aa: ARAGKGTTDTQY

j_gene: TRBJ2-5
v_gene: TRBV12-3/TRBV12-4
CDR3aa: ASSLDTRRSQETQY

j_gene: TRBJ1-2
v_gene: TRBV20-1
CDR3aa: SATTGPPKIHGYT

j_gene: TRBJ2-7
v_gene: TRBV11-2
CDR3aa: ASGPGGSYEQY

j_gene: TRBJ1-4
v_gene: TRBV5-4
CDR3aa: ASSLGVEEKLF

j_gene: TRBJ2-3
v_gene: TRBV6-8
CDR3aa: ASSYGGAGDTQY

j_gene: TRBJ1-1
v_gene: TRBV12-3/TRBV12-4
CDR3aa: ASRDTEAF

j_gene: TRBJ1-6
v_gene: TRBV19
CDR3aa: ASFSGTSNSPLH

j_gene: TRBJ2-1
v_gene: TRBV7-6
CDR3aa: ASSLPTSTQDNEQF

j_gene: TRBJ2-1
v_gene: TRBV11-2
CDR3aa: ASSPGLADNEQF

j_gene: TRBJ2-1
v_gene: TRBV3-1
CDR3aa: ASSGNPAEPSRYNEQF

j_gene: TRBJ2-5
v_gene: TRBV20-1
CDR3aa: SAQVPGKETQY

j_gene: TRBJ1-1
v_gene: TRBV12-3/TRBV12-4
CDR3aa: ASSLQGSVPEAF

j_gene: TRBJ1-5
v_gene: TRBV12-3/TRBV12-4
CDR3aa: ASSSSGISNQPQH

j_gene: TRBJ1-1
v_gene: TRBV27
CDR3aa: ASSLVGGAEAF

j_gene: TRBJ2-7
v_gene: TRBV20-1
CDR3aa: SARGIAGGGEQY

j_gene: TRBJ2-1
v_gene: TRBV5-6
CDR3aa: ASTQTGYQDEQF

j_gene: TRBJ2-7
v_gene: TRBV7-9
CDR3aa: ASSVSSYEQY

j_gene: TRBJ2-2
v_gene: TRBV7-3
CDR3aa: ASSLSPLNTGELF

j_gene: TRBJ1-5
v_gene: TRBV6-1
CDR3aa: ASRHTGVGNQPQH

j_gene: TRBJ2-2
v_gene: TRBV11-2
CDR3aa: ASSLDWAGTGELF

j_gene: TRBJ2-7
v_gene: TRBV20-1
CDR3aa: SARAMWDTSGVYEQY

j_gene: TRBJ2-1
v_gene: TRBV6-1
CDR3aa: ASSPPGGEDYNEQF

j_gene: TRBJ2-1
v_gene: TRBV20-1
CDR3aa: SARGQGAGEQF

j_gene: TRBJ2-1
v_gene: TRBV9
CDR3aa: ASSTDGGGANEQF

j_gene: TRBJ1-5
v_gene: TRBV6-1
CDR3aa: ASKSGSNQPQH